The TCR beta chain described here comes from a study of T cells in Graves' hyperthyroidism and ophthalmopathy. Germline V lookup: CDR1 SGHRS, CDR2 YFSETQ. The CDR3 is made up of 15 amino acids. Between the trimmed V and J ends, which lost 2 bases and 1 base, there was a span of 12 bases. Researchers took RNA transcripts and amplified the TCR beta CDR3 regions from them. During a first-round RT-PCR of the TCR CDR3, the HTBI primer set was used. TCRdb processed the multiplex PCR reads anew with MiXCR; each CDR3 protein has one entry. This sample yields around 610,000 distinct CDR3 sequences, of which 14% to 15% are seen a single time; roughly 4.5% belongs to the top ten.

The source material was blood. This chain connects TRBV5-1 to TRBJ1-1, with TRBD1 as a possible D gene (6 bases). This sequence was found in a woman aged 40-49 years with Graves' ophthalmopathy. This chain's CDR3 is CASSLQGTTNTEAFF. As DNA, the CDR3 is TGCGCCAGCAGCTTACAGGGAACTACGAACACTGAAGCTTTCTTT.